Presented here are 10 T cell receptor beta chains from one specimen sequenced in a study of cytomegalovirus exposure and HLA in healthy donors. The PCR was carried out with 60 Vbeta primers and 13 Jbeta primers. TCRdb's table, derived via immunoSEQ multiplex PCR, lists solely in-frame clones and lacks some. The table shows tens of thousands of clones, with roughly 79% occurring only once. The sequencing input was PBMCs. The receptors derive from a male donor in good health and CMV-seropositive.

This chain joins TRBV7-2 and TRBJ1-2, with TRBD1 matching 10 bases. This CDR3 has 15 amino acids. Germline assignment: CDR1 SGHTA and CDR2 FQGNSA. The ends lost 6 bases at V and 5 bases at J; junction bases unmatched: 9. CDR3 amino acids: CASRRQGADWYGYTF. The CDR3 coding sequence is TGTGCCAGCAGAAGACAGGGGGCCGATTGGTATGGCTACACCTTC.

This clone came up once. V usage is TRBV2 and J usage is TRBJ2-1, with a possible D match to TRBD1 (7 bases). Germline values: CDR1 SNHLY, CDR2 FYNNEI. CDR3 length: 16 residues. The V gene lost 8 bases and the J gene lost 3 bases, with 20 bases spanning the gap. CDR3 bases: TGTGCCAGCCCGCAGGTGCGGGACAGTATCTACAATGAGCAGTTCTTC. Protein: CASPQVRDSIYNEQFF.

The chain couples TRBV7-9 to TRBJ2-7, with TRBD2 matching 8 bases. The CDR3 runs to 15 residues. Germline V lookup: CDR1 SEHNR, CDR2 FQNEAQ (reference sequence). V dropped 2 bases and J dropped 1; count of bases not matched to a gene: 4. The CDR3 protein is CASSLWREASYEQYF. The CDR3 bases are TGTGCCAGCAGCTTATGGCGGGAGGCGTCCTACGAGCAGTACTTC.

V usage is TRBV10-2 and J usage is TRBJ1-6, with a possible D match to TRBD1 (5 bases). Germline values: CDR1 WSHSY, CDR2 SAAADI. Trimming pared 4 bases from V and 9 bases from J, leaving 16 bases between. There are 15 residues in the CDR3. CDR3 sequence: CASSGDSQGSSPLHF. Here the CDR3 DNA reads TGCGCCAGCAGTGGAGATAGTCAGGGAAGTTCACCCCTCCACTTT.

V and J are TRBV14 and TRBJ2-5; D is unresolved. Trimming removed 2 bases from V and 7 bases from J, with 14 bases in between. This CDR3 has 14 residues. The germline gives CDR1 SGHDN, CDR2 FVKESK. The CDR3 nucleotides are TGTGCCAGCAGCCAATTTCAGAACAGTTGGACCCAGTACTTC. This sequence encodes CASSQFQNSWTQYF.

The J gene is TRBJ1-2, the V gene TRBV7-9; D not resolved. CDR3 length equals 14 residues. Germline V gene sequence: CDR1 SEHNR, CDR2 FQNEAQ (reference sequence). The ends were cut back, 5 bases at V and 1 base at J, with 11 bases in the middle. CDR3 DNA: TGTGCCAGCAGCCGGAGAAACTTTAACTATGGCTACACCTTC. Its translation is CASSRRNFNYGYTF. Combining the CDR3 with reference TRBV7-9 and TRBJ1-2 gives the whole variable domain DTGVSQNPRHKITKRGQNVTFRCDPISEHNRLYWYRQTLGQGPEFLTYFQNEAQLEKSRLLSDRFSAERPKGSFSTLEIQRTEQGDSAMYLCASSRRNFNYGYTFGSGTRLTVV.

The gene calls are TRBV6-5 and TRBJ1-1; 7 bases line up with TRBD1. The germline V gene has CDR1 MNHEY and CDR2 SVGAGI. The CDR3 consists of 14 residues. V lost 6 bases, J lost 5 bases, and 9 bases stayed unmatched. The CDR3 loop is CASRETGFLTEAFF. CDR3 sequence (DNA): TGTGCCAGCAGAGAGACAGGGTTCCTAACTGAAGCTTTCTTT.

Here the CDR3 DNA reads TGTGCCAGTAGTATAGGTCTAGTTCTTAGCTCCTACAATGAGCAGTTCTTC. Translation: CASSIGLVLSSYNEQFF. The V gene is TRBV19, the J gene TRBJ2-1; no clear D gene. Germline CDR1 reads LNHDA; CDR2 reads SQIVND (reference sequence). The CDR3 has 17 amino acids. With 1 base removed from V and 0 bases from J, the gap between germline ends came to 13 bases.

The rearrangement joins TRBV19 to TRBJ1-4; D is unresolved. This CDR3 has 15 residues. V lost 8 bases to trimming and J lost 0 bases, with 13 bases between them. Germline V gene sequence: CDR1 LNHDA, CDR2 SQIVND (reference sequence). This chain's CDR3 is CASVRAPSTNEKLFF. The CDR3, as DNA: TGTGCCAGTGTGCGGGCCCCCTCAACTAATGAAAAACTGTTTTTT.

The chain has TRBV7-9 and TRBJ2-3; TRBD1 is a possible D gene (6 bases). V was trimmed by 5 bases and J by 2 bases, leaving 17 bases between them. The germline V gene has CDR1 SEHNR and CDR2 FQNEAQ (reference sequence). This CDR3 is 16 amino acids long. The CDR3 DNA reads TGTGCCAGCAGCCCTGGAAACAGGGAATTCACAGATACGCAGTATTTT. Amino acid sequence: CASSPGNREFTDTQYF.